The 4 T cell receptor beta chains given below trace back to one sample, sequenced in a study of regulatory T cells in long-lasting Graves disease. TCR beta libraries were built with iRepertoire HTBI primers and Arm-PCR of CDR3 regions. TCRdb processed the multiplex PCR reads anew with MiXCR; each CDR3 protein has one entry. This repertoire shows about 430,000 distinct CDR3 sequences, roughly a fifth found once; its top ten account for 13% to 15%. As for time point: persistent/refractory GD, antithyroid drugs over 5 years with positive TRAb. Isolated PBMC RNA provided the starting material for the TCR library. The sequencing used peripheral blood mononuclear cells (PBMCs), collected when the disease was refractory, from a patient treated with antithyroid drugs. The receptor source for this set is a female donor with Graves disease.

Turning to this clonotype: A much larger clone differs from this one at a single base, so this may be a read error. J is TRBJ2-7 and V is TRBV6-1; D not certain. V lost 10 bases to trimming and J lost 2 bases, with 15 bases between them. The germline V gene encodes CDR1 MNHNS and CDR2 SASEGT. The CDR3 is 13 residues long. CDR3 nucleotides: TGTGCCATCACGTTGAACCCAGCCTACGAGCAGTACTTC. The encoded protein is CAITLNPAYEQYF.

This clonotype was found many times. CDR3: CASSLAIRAFTEAFF. In DNA form, the CDR3 reads TGTGCCAGCAGCTTAGCAATTCGGGCATTCACTGAAGCTTTCTTT. This chain links TRBV11-2 with TRBJ1-1; D gene uncertain. The CDR3 totals 15 residues. CDR1 is SGHAT, CDR2 FQNNGV, per germline. Trimming took 1 base from V and 4 from J, leaving 13 bases between them.

The chain uses TRBV29-1 and TRBJ1-3; D call uncertain. The CDR3 is 13 residues long. The V gene lost 4 bases and the J gene lost 1 base, with 8 bases spanning the gap. CDR1 is SQVTM, CDR2 ANQGSEA, per germline. Here the CDR3 reads CSVVGISGNTIYF. For the CDR3, the DNA is TGCAGCGTTGTCGGGATTTCTGGAAACACCATATATTTT.

In its sample, this clonotype was seen many times. The V and J genes are TRBV20-1 and TRBJ2-2; the D call may be TRBD1 or TRBD2 (5 bases each). Per the germline V gene, CDR1 is DFQATT and CDR2 is SNEGSKA (reference sequence). With 3 bases removed from V and 0 bases from J, the gap between germline ends came to 11 bases. CDR3 length: 15 residues. The CDR3 region is CSASSGTSNTGELFF. As DNA, the CDR3 is TGCAGTGCTAGTTCCGGGACCTCGAACACCGGGGAGCTGTTTTTT.